This TCR beta chain appears in the sequencing data of a study of cytomegalovirus exposure and HLA in healthy donors. The CDR3 loop spans 15 amino acids. Looked up from germline, CDR1 is MNHNS and CDR2 is SASEGT. Trimming at V came to 2 bases and at J to 4 bases, leaving 7 bases not matched to a gene. Overall study results and limits: A later analysis linked roughly 17,000 TCR beta sequences to HLA alleles at 0.05 false discovery rate.

Primers: 60 Vbeta forward and 13 Jbeta reverse. Here immunoSEQ multiplex PCR was the method, and the copy in TCRdb shows in-frame clones only, minus some. The data contain 80,000 to 100,000 clones, about two thirds of them seen just once; the ten biggest clones take up about 2.5%. A remark on this clone: Its antigen is unidentified.

This clonotype was obtained from a man between 45 and 60 years old in good health and CMV-seronegative. This chain links TRBV6-1 with TRBJ1-2; 7 nucleotides agree with TRBD1. The material sequenced was PBMCs. Written as DNA, the CDR3 is TGTGCCAGCAGTGAAATCGGACAGGTGGCCTATGGCTACACCTTC. Translating gives CASSEIGQVAYGYTF.